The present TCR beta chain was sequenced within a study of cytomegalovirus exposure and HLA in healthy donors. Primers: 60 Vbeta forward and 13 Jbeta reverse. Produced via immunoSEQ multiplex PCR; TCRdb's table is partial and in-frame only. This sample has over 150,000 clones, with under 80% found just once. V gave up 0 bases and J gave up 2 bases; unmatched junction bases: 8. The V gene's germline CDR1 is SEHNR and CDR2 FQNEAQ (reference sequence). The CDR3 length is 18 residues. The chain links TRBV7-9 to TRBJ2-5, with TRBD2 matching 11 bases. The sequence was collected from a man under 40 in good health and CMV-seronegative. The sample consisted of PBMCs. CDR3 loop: CASSLAQSSGGIQETQYF. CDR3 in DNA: TGTGCCAGCAGCTTAGCCCAATCTAGCGGGGGGATACAAGAGACCCAGTACTTC.